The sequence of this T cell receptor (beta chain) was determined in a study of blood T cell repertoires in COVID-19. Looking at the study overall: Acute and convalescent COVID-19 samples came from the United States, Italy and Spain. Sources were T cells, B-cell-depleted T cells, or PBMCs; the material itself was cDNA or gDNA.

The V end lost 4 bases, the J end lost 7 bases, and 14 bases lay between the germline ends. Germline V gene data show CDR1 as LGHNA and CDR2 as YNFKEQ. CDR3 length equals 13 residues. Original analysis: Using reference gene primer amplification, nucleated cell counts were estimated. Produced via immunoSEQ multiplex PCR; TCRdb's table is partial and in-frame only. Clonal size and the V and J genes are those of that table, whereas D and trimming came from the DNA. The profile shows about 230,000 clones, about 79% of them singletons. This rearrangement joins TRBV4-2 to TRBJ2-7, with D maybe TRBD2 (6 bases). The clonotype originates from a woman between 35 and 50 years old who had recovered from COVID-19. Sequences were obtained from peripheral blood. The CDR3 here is CASSPDWGEEQYF. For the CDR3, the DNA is TGTGCCAGCAGCCCGGACTGGGGGGAAGAGCAGTACTTC.